A single T cell receptor (beta chain) is shown here with its context. Antigen: not known. TCRdb redid the calling of the RT-PCR reads with MiXCR, one entry per CDR3 protein. The sample has hundreds of thousands of distinct CDR3 sequences, around 9.9% seen once. This entry comes from a study of response to subunit inactivated influenza vaccine. Whole-study findings and limits: It was the authors' suggestion that each seasonal influenza vaccination recruits few new T cells.

The source of this sequence is a man in his forties or fifties who received an inactivated influenza vaccine. This sample comprised PBMCs from blood, obtained 40 to 50 days after vaccination.

CDR3 sequence reads: CSARTGPGNEQFF. CDR3 sequence (DNA): TGCAGTGCTAGAACGGGCCCGGGCAATGAGCAGTTCTTC. The chain links TRBV20-1 to TRBJ2-1; the D is unclear. The length of the CDR3 is 13 residues. Germline assignment: CDR1 DFQATT and CDR2 SNEGSKA (reference sequence). The V and J ends lost 2 bases and 6 bases respectively, with 11 bases between them.